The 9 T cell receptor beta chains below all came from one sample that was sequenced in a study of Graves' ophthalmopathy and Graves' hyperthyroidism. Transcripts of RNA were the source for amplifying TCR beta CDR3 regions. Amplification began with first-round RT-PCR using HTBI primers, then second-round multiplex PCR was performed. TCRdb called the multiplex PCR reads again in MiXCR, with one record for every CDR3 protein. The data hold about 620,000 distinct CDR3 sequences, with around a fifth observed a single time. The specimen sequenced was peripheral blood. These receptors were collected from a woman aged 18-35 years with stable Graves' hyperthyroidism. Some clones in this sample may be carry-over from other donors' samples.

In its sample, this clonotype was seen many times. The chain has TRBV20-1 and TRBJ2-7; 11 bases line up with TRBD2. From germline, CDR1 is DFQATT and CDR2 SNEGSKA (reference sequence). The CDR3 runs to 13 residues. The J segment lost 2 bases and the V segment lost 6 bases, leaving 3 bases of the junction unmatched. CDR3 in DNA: TGCAGTGCCATAGCGGGAGGGCCCTACGAGCAGTACTTC. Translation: CSAIAGGPYEQYF.

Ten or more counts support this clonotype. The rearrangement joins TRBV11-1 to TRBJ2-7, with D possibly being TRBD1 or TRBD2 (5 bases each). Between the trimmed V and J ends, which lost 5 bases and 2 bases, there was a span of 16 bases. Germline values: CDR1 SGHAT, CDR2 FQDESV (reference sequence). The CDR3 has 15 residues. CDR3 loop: CASSAYGDGAYEQYF. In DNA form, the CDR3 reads TGTGCCAGCAGCGCATACGGGGACGGAGCCTACGAGCAGTACTTC.

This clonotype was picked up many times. The CDR3 coding sequence is TGCAGTGCTCCCACCGGACACAACCAAGAGACCCAGTACTTC. Its protein product is CSAPTGHNQETQYF. The rearrangement links TRBV20-1 to TRBJ2-5; D is possibly TRBD1 (5 bases). V was pared by 5 bases and J by 0 bases, with 13 bases between. The CDR3 runs to 14 residues. Germline values: CDR1 DFQATT, CDR2 SNEGSKA (reference sequence).

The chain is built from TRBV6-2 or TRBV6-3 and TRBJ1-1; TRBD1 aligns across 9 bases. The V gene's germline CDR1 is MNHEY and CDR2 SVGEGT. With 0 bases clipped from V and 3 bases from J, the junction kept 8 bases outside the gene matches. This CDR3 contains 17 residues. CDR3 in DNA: TGTGCCAGCAGTTACTCGAAATGGACAGGGGAGGACACTGAAGCTTTCTTT. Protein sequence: CASSYSKWTGEDTEAFF.

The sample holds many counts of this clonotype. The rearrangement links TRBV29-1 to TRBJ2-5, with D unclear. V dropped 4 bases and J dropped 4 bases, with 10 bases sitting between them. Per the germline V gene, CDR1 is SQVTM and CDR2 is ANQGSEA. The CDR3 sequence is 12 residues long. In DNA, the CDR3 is TGCAGCGTTGTTGGGGATGGAGAGACCCAGTACTTC. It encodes CSVVGDGETQYF.

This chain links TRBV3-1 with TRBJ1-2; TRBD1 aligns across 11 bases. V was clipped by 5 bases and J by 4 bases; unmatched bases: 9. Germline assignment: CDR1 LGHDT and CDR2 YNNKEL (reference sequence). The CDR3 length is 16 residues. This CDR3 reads CASSYRTGGAIYGYTF. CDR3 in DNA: TGTGCCAGCAGCTACCGGACAGGGGGCGCGATCTATGGCTACACCTTC.

This CDR3 is CSARGGLGRANYGYTF. Here the CDR3 DNA reads TGCAGTGCTAGAGGGGGGTTAGGGCGGGCAAACTATGGCTACACCTTC. The J gene is TRBJ1-2, the V gene TRBV20-1; D might be TRBD1 (5 bases). Trimming cost V 1 base and J 2 bases, with 17 bases left between them. This CDR3 is built from 16 residues. Germline CDR1 reads DFQATT; CDR2 reads SNEGSKA (reference sequence).

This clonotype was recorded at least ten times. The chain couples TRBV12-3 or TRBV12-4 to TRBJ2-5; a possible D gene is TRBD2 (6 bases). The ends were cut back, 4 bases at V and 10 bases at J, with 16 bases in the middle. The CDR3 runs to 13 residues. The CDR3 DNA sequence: TGTGCCAGCAGTTCGGGCCCCATGGAGGGCCAGTACTTC. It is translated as CASSSGPMEGQYF.

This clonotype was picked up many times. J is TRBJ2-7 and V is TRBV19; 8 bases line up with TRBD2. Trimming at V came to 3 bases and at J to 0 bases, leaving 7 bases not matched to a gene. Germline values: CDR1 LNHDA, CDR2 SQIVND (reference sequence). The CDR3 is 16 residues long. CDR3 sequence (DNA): TGTGCCAGTAGTATTAGTAGAGCGGGGGACTCCTACGAGCAGTACTTC. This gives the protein CASSISRAGDSYEQYF.